A selection of T cell receptor beta chains follows, all from one sample in a study of beta chain features in type 1 diabetes. The repertoire was sequenced with immunoSEQ multiplex PCR; TCRdb's copy has only in-frame clones and lacks some. The sample has about 640,000 clones; around 12% are singletons. What was sequenced was naive CD4+ T cells from blood. These receptors originate from a man younger than 40 with type 1 diabetes. CDR3s include the opening cysteine and the closing phenylalanine or tryptophan. D genes are given only for firm matches. Only part of the rows carry a size: once, few, many, or a class if the clone is expanded.

j_call clone_size d_call v_call cdr3_aa cdr3_nt
TRBJ2-6 - - TRBV7-2 CASRLDGTSGANVLTF TGTGCCAGCAGATTAGACGGAACCTCTGGGGCCAACGTCCTGACTTTC
TRBJ1-4 few - TRBV2 CASSEALGGVWEKLFF TGTGCCAGCAGTGAAGCGCTTGGGGGAGTCTGGGAAAAACTGTTTTTT
TRBJ2-7 few - TRBV9 CASSPRGAGNYEQYF TGTGCCAGCAGCCCAAGGGGGGCCGGTAACTACGAGCAGTACTTC
TRBJ2-7 - TRBD1 TRBV4-3 CASSQDHRGNEQYF TGCGCCAGCAGCCAAGATCACAGGGGGAACGAGCAGTACTTC
TRBJ2-1 few TRBD1 TRBV12-5 CASGLVPGQGTDEQFF TGTGCTAGTGGTTTGGTGCCGGGACAGGGGACCGATGAGCAGTTCTTC
TRBJ2-3 - - TRBV4-3 CASSQDSSGAATDTQYF TGCGCCAGCAGCCAAGATTCGAGCGGTGCCGCCACAGATACGCAGTATTTT
TRBJ1-1 - - TRBV28 CASSITVNTEAFF TGTGCCAGCAGCATAACGGTGAACACTGAAGCTTTCTTT
TRBJ2-7 few TRBD2 TRBV6-5 CASSYGGGGFEQYF TGTGCCAGCAGTTACGGAGGCGGGGGGTTCGAGCAGTACTTC
TRBJ2-1 - - TRBV18 CASSQDSSYNEQFF TGTGCCAGCTCACAAGACTCGTCCTACAATGAGCAGTTCTTC
TRBJ1-2 - - TRBV29-1 CSVPLWEGLYGYTF TGCAGCGTCCCCTTATGGGAGGGTCTGTATGGCTACACCTTC
TRBJ1-2 - TRBD1 TRBV5-6 CASNPRTGSYGYTF TGTGCCAGCAACCCTAGGACAGGCTCCTATGGCTACACCTTC
TRBJ2-7 - - TRBV28 CASSAGTYEQYF TGTGCCAGCAGTGCAGGGACCTACGAGCAGTACTTC
TRBJ2-5 - - TRBV30 CAWTVGETQYF TGTGCCTGGACCGTGGGAGAGACCCAGTACTTC
TRBJ2-5 few - TRBV21-1 CASSKATSGQETQYF TGTGCCAGCAGCAAAGCGACTAGCGGCCAAGAGACCCAGTACTTC
TRBJ1-5 few - TRBV28 CASSEFGNQPQHF TGTGCCAGCAGTGAGTTTGGTAATCAGCCCCAGCATTTT
TRBJ1-6 few - TRBV20-1 CSAREGGRLHF TGCAGTGCTAGAGAGGGAGGACGGCTCCACTTT
TRBJ2-7 few - TRBV11-3 CASSLGSSYEQYF TGTGCCAGCAGCTTGGGGAGCTCCTACGAGCAGTACTTC
TRBJ2-5 few - TRBV30 CAWSRAPQETQYF TGTGCCTGGAGTAGGGCACCGCAAGAGACCCAGTACTTC
TRBJ1-1 - - TRBV20-1 CSARFYTEAFF TGCAGTGCTAGATTCTACACTGAAGCTTTCTTT
TRBJ2-3 - - TRBV6-5 CAVTGGADTQYF TGTGCCGTTACCGGGGGAGCAGATACGCAGTATTTT
TRBJ2-4 - - TRBV7-2 CASSSHAQNIQYF TGTGCCAGCAGCTCCCACGCCCAAAACATTCAGTACTTC
TRBJ1-1 - - TRBV7-2 CASSRAGNTEAFF TGTGCCAGCAGTCGGGCTGGGAACACTGAAGCTTTCTTT
TRBJ2-5 few - TRBV19 CASSTRARGVETQYF TGTGCCAGTAGTACCCGGGCCAGAGGAGTGGAGACCCAGTACTTC
TRBJ1-2 few - TRBV7-2 CASSPRTADGYTF TGTGCCAGCAGCCCGAGGACAGCCGATGGCTACACCTTC
TRBJ1-2 - - TRBV21-1 CASSKVGRDYGYTF TGTGCCAGCAGCAAAGTTGGCCGGGACTATGGCTACACCTTC
TRBJ2-3 - TRBD2 TRBV18 CASSPSISGGYDTQYF TGTGCCAGCTCACCTAGTATTAGCGGGGGCTACGATACGCAGTATTTT